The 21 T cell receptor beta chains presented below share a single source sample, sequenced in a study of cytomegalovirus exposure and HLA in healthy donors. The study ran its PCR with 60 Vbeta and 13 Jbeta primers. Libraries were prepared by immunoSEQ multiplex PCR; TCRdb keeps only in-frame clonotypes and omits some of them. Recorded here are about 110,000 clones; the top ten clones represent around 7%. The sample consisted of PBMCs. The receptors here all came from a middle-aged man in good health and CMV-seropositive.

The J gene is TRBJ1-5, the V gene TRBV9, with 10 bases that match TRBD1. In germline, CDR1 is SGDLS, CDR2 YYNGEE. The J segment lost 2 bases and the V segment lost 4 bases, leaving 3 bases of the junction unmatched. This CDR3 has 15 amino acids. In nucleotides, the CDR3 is TGTGCCAGCAGCCTAGGGACAGGGGGCAATCAGCCCCAGCATTTT. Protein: CASSLGTGGNQPQHF.

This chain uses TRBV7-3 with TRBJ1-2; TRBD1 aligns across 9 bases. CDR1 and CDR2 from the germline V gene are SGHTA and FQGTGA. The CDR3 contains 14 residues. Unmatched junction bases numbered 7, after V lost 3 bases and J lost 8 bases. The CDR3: CASSFEQGARGYTF. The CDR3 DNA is TGTGCCAGCAGCTTCGAACAGGGGGCGCGGGGCTACACCTTC.

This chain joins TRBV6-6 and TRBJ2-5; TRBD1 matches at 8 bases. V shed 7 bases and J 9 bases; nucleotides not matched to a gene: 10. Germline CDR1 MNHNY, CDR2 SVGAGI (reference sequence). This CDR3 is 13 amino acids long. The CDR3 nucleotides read TGTGCCAGCATTGGGGACAGGCCCGCGGCCCAGTACTTC. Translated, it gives CASIGDRPAAQYF.

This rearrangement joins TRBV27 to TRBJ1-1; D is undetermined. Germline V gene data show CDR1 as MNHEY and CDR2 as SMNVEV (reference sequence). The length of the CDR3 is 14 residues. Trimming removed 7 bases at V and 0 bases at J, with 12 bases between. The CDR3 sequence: CASMKGGMNTEAFF. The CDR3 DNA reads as TGTGCCAGCATGAAGGGAGGCATGAACACTGAAGCTTTCTTT.

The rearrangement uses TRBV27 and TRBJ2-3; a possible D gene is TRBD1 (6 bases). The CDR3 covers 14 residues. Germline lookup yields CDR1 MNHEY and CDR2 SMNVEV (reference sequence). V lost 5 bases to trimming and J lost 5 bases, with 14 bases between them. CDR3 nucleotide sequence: TGTGCCAGCAGTGGCCGGGACACGGGAGATACGCAGTATTTT. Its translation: CASSGRDTGDTQYF.

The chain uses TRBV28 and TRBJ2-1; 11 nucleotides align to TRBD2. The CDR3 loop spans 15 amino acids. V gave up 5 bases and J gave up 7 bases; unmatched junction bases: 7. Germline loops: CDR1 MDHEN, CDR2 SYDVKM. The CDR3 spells CASSTSGRITNEQFF. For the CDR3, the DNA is TGTGCCAGCAGTACTAGCGGGAGAATTACAAATGAGCAGTTCTTC.

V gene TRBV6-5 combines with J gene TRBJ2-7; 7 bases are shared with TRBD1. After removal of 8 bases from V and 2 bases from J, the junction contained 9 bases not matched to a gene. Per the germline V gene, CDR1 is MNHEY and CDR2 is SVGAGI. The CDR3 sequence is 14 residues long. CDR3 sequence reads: CASQPTGFAYEQYF. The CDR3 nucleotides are TGTGCCAGCCAGCCGACAGGGTTCGCCTACGAGCAGTACTTC.

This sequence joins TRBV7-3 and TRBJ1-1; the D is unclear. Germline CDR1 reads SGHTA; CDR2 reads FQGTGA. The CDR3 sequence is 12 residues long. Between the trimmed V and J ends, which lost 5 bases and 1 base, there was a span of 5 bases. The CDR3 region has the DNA TGTGCCAGCAGCGGAGAGAACACTGAAGCTTTCTTT. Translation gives CASSGENTEAFF.

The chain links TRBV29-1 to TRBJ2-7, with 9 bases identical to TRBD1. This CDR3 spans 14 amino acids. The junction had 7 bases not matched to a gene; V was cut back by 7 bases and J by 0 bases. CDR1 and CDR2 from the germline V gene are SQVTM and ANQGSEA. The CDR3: CSASTGGSSYEQYF. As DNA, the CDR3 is TGCAGCGCCTCGACAGGGGGGAGCTCCTACGAGCAGTACTTC.

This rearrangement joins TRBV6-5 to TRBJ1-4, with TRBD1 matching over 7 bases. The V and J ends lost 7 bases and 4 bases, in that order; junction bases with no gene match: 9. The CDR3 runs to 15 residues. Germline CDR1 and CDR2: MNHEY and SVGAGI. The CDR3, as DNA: TGTGCCAGCAAGAGTGAGGGGGCGCGTAATGAAAAACTGTTTTTT. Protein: CASKSEGARNEKLFF.

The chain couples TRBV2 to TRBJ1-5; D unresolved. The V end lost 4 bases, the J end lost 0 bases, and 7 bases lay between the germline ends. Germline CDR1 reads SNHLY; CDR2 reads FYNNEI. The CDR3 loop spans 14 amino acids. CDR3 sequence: CASSAVNSNQPQHF. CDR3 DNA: TGTGCCAGCAGTGCCGTTAATAGCAATCAGCCCCAGCATTTT.

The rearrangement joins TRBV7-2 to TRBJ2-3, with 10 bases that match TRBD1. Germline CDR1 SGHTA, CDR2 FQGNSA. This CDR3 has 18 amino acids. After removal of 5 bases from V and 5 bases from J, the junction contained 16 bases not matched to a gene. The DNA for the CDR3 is TGTGCCAGCAGCCCCCTCAGAGACCCGGGACAGGGGAAAGATACGCAGTATTTT. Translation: CASSPLRDPGQGKDTQYF.

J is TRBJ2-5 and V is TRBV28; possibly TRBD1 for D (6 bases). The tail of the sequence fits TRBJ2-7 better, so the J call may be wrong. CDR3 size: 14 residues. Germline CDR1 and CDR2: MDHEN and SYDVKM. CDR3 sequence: CASSLRDNSYEQYF. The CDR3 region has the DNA TGTGCCAGCAGTTTAAGGGACAACTCCTACGAGCAGTACTTC.

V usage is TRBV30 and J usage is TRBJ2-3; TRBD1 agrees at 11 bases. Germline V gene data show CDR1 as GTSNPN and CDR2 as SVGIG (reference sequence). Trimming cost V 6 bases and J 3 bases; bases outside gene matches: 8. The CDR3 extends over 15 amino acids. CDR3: CACLIGTGGTDTQYF. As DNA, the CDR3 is TGTGCCTGCTTGATCGGGACAGGGGGAACAGATACGCAGTATTTT.

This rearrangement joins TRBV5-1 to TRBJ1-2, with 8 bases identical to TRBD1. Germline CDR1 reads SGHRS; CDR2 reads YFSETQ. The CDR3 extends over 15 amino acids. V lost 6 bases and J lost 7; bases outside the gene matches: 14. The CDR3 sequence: CASNLAGGASVGYTF. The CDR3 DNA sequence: TGCGCCAGCAACCTAGCAGGGGGCGCATCGGTTGGCTACACCTTC.

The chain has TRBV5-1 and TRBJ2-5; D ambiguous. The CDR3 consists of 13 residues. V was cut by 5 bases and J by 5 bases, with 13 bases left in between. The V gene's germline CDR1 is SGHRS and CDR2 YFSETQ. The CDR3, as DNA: TGCGCCAGCAGTAGGTCTTCCGGGGAGACCCAGTACTTC. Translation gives CASSRSSGETQYF.

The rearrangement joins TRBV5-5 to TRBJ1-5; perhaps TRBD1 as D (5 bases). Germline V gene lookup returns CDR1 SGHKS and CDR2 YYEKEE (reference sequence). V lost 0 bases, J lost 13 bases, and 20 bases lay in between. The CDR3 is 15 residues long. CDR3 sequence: CASSLAPPASKGQHF. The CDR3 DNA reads TGTGCCAGCAGCTTGGCTCCCCCCGCATCAAAGGGGCAGCATTTT.

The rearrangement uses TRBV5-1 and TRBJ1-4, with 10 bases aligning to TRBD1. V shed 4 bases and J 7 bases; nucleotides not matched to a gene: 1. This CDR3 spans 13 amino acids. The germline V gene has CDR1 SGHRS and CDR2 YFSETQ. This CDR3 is CASSGDRGEKLFF. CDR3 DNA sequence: TGCGCCAGCAGCGGGGACAGGGGTGAAAAACTGTTTTTT.

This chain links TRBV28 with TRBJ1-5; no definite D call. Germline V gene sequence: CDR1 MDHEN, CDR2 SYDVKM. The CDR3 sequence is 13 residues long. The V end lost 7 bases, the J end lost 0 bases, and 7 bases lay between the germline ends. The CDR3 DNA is TGTGCCAGCAAACAGTATAGCAATCAGCCCCAGCATTTT. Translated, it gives CASKQYSNQPQHF. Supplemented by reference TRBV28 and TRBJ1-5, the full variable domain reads DVKVTQSSRYLVKRTGEKVFLECVQDMDHENMFWYRQDPGLGLRLIYFSYDVKMKEKGDIPEGYSVSREKKERFSLILESASTNQTSMYLCASKQYSNQPQHFGDGTRLSIL.

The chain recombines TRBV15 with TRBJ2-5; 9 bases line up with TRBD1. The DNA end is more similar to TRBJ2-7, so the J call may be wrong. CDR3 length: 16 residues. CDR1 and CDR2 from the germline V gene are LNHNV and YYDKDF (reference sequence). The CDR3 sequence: CATSRDLTGGGYEQYF. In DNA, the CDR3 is TGTGCCACCAGCAGAGATTTAACAGGGGGCGGCTACGAGCAGTACTTC.

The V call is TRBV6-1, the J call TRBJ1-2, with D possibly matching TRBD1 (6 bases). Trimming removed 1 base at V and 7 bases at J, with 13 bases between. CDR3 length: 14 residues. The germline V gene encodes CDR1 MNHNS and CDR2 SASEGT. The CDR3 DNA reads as TGTGCCAGCAGTGAAGTGGAGACAGGTCCTGGCTACACCTTC. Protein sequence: CASSEVETGPGYTF.